Sequencing of this T cell receptor beta chain was carried out in a study of regulatory T cells in long-lasting Graves disease. Time point of the sample: newly diagnosed GD, antithyroid drugs for less than 3 months. Extracted RNA from PBMCs served as the source of the TCR library. The diagnosis of Graves' disease used American Thyroid Association guidelines. Trimming took off 5 bases at V and 4 bases at J, with 13 bases between the two ends. Germline CDR1 and CDR2: SGHRS and YFSETQ. This CDR3 is built from 14 residues. Building of the TCR beta libraries involved iRepertoire HTBI primers and Arm-PCR of CDR3 regions. Original data processing: Identified segments across samples numbered approximately 62 TRBV and approximately 15 TRBJ. TCRdb called the multiplex PCR reads again in MiXCR, with one record for every CDR3 protein. TCRdb's processing, not the authors' own work, is the source of the V and J calls. Counted here are approximately 460,000 distinct CDR3 sequences, roughly 15% occurring once; the ten biggest clones make up about 10%.

These data were also reused for a study on T cells in Graves' hyperthyroidism and ophthalmopathy. That investigation notes: Investigators excluded patients with uncontrolled infection, other autoimmune disease, pregnancy or lactation. When the TCR CDR3 underwent first-round RT-PCR, the HTBI primer set was used.

The receptor comes from a woman aged 25 to 39 with Graves disease. The chain uses TRBV5-1 and TRBJ2-1; TRBD1 is a possible D gene (6 bases). Sequencing used peripheral blood mononuclear cells (PBMCs), obtained at new diagnosis, from a patient treated with antithyroid drugs. CDR3 nucleotide sequence: TGCGCCAGCAGTCTAGGACAGTTTTACAATGAGCAGTTCTTC. Protein sequence: CASSLGQFYNEQFF.